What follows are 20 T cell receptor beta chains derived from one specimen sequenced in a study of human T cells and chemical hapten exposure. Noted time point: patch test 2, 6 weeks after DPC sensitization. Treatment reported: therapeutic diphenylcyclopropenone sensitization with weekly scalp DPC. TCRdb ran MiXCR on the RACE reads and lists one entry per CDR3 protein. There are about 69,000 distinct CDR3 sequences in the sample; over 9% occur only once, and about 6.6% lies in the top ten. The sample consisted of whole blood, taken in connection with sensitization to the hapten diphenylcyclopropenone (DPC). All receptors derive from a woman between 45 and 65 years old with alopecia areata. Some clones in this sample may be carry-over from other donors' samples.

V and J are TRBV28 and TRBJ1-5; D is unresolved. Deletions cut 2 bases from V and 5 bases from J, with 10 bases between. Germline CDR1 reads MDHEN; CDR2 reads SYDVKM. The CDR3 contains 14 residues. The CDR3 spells CASSLIGRHQPQHF. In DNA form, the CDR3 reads TGTGCCAGCAGTTTAATAGGCAGACATCAGCCCCAGCATTTT.

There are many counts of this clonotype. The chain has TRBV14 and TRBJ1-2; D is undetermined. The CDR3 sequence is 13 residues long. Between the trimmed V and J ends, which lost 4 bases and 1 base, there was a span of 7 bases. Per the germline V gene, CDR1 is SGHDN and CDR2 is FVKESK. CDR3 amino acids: CASSLAINYGYTF. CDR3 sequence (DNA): TGTGCCAGCAGCCTAGCAATTAACTATGGCTACACCTTC.

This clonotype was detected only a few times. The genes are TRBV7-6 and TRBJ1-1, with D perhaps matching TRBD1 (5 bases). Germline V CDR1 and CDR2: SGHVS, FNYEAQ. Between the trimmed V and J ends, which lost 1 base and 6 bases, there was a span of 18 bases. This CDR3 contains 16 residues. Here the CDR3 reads CASSLGAGPWTAEAFF. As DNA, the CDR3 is TGTGCCAGCAGCTTAGGGGCAGGGCCTTGGACGGCTGAAGCTTTCTTT.

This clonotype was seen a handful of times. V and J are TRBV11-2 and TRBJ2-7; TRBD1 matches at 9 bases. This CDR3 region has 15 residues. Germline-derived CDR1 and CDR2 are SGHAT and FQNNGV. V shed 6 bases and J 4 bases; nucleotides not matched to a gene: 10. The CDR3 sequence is CASRRPGQGWYEQYF. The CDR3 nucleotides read TGTGCCAGCAGGAGACCGGGACAGGGTTGGTACGAGCAGTACTTC.

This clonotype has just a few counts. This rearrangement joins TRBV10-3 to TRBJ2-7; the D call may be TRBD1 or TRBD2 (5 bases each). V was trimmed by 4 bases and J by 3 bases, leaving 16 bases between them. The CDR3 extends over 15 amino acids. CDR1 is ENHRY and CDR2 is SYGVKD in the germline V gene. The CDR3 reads CAISAGRTKFYEQYF. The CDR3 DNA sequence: TGTGCCATCAGTGCGGGACGGACGAAGTTCTACGAGCAGTACTTC.

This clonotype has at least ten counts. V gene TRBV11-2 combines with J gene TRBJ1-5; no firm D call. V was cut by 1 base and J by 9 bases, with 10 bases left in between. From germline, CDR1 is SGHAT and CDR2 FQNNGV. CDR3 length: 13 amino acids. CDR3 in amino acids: CASSLGGPGPQHF. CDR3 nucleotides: TGTGCCAGCAGCTTAGGAGGTCCCGGGCCCCAGCATTTT.

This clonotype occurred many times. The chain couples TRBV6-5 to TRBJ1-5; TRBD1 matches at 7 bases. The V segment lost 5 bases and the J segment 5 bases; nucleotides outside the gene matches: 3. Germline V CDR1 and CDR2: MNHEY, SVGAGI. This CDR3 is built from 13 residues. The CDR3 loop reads CASSQTGDQPQHF. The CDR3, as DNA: TGTGCCAGCAGTCAAACAGGGGATCAGCCCCAGCATTTT.

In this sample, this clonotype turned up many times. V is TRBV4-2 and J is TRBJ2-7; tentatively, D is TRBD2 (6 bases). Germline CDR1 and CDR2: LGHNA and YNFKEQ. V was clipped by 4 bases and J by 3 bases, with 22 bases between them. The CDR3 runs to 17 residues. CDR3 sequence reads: CASSPRGGRGSDYEQYF. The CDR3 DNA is TGTGCCAGCAGCCCCCGGGGTGGGCGGGGCTCTGACTACGAGCAGTACTTC.

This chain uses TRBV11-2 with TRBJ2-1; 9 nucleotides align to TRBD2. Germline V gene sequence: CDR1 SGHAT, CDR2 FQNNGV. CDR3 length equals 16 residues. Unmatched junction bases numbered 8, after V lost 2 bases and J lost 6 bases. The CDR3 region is CASSLWGIAGVNEQFF. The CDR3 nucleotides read TGTGCCAGCAGCTTATGGGGGATAGCGGGAGTCAATGAGCAGTTCTTC.

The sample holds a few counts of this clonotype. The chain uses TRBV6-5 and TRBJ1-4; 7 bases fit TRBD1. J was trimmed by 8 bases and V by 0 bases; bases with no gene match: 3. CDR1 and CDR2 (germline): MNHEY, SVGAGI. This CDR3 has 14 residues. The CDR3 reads CASSYSGTVEKLFF. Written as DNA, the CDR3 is TGTGCCAGCAGTTACTCGGGGACAGTCGAAAAACTGTTTTTT.

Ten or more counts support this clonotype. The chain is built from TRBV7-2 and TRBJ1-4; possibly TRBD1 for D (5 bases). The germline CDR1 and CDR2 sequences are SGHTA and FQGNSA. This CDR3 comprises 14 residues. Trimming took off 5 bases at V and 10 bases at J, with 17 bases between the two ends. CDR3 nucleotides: TGTGCCAGCAGCGGCCCGACAGACCGTGGAAAACTGTTTTTT. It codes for CASSGPTDRGKLFF.

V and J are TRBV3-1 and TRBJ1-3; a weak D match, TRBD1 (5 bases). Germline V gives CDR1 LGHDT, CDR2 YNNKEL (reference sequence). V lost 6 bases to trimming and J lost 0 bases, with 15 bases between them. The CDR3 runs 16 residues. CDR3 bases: TGTGCCAGCAGACCCCCGGGACTGAGCTCTGGAAACACCATATATTTT. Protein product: CASRPPGLSSGNTIYF.

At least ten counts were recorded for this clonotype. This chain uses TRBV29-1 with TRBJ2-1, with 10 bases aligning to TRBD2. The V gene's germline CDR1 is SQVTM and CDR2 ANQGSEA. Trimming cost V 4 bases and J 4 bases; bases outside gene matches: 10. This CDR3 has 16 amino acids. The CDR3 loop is CSVVGSGTSAYNEQFF. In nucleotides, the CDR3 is TGCAGCGTTGTAGGTTCGGGGACTAGCGCATACAATGAGCAGTTCTTC.

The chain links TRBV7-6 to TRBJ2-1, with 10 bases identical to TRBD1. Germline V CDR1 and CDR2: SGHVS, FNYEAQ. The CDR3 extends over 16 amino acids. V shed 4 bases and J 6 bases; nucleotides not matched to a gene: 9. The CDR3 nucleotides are TGTGCCAGCAGCTACCGGACAGGGGGGCGACTCAATGAGCAGTTCTTC. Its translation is CASSYRTGGRLNEQFF. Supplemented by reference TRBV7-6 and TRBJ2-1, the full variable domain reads GAGVSQSPRYKVTKRGQDVALRCDPISGHVSLYWYRQALGQGPEFLTYFNYEAQQDKSGLPNDRFSAERPEGSISTLTIQRTEQRDSAMYRCASSYRTGGRLNEQFFGPGTRLTVL.

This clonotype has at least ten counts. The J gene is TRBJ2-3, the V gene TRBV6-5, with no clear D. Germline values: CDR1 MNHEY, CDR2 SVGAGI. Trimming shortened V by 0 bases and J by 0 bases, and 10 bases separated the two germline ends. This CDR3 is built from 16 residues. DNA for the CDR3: TGTGCCAGCAGTTACTCGACGGGTTACAGCACAGATACGCAGTATTTT. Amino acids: CASSYSTGYSTDTQYF.

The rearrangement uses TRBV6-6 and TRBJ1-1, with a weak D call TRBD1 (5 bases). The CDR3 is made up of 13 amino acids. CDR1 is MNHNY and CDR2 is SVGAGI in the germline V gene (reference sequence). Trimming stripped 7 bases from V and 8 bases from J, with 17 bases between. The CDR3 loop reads CASKPRVGAEAFF. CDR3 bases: TGTGCCAGCAAACCCCGAGTCGGGGCCGAAGCTTTCTTT.

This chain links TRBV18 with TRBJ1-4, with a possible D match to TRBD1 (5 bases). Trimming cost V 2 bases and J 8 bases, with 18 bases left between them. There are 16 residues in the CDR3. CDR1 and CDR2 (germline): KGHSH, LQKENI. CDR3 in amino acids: CASSPDMGGAGEKLFF. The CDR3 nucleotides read TGTGCCAGCTCACCAGATATGGGCGGGGCCGGGGAAAAACTGTTTTTT.

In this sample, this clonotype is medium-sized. CDR3 region: CAFQTGDPGELFF. In DNA form, the CDR3 reads TGTGCCTTCCAGACGGGGGACCCCGGGGAGCTGTTTTTT. The J gene is TRBJ2-2, the V gene TRBV6-1; maybe TRBD2 (6 bases). The germline V gene has CDR1 MNHNS and CDR2 SASEGT. This CDR3 is built from 13 residues. V gave up 11 bases and J gave up 6 bases, with 16 bases separating them.

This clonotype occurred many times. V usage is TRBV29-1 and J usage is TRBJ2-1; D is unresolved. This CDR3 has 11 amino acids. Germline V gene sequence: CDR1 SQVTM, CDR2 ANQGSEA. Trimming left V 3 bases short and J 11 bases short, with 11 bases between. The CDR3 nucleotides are TGCAGCGTTGATTGGAGAACGAAGCAGTTCTTC. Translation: CSVDWRTKQFF.

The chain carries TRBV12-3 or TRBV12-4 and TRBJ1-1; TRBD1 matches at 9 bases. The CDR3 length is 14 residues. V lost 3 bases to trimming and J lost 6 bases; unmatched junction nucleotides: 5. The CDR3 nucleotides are TGTGCCAGCAGTTTGGACAGGGGCGACGCTGAAGCTTTCTTT. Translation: CASSLDRGDAEAFF.